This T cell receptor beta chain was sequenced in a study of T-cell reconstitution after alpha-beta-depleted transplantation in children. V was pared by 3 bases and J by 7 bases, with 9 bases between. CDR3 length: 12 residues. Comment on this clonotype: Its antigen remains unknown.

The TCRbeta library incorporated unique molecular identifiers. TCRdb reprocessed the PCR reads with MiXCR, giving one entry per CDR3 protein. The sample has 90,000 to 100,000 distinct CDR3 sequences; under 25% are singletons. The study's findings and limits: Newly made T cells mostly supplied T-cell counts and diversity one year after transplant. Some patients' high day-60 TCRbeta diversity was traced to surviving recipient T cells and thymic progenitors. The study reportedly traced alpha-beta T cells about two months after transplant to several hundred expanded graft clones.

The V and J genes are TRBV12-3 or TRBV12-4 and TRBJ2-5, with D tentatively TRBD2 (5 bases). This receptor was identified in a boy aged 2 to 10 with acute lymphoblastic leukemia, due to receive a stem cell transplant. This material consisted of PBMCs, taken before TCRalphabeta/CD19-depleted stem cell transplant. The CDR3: CASSLRAGTQYF. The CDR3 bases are TGTGCCAGCAGTTTGAGGGCAGGGACCCAGTACTTC.